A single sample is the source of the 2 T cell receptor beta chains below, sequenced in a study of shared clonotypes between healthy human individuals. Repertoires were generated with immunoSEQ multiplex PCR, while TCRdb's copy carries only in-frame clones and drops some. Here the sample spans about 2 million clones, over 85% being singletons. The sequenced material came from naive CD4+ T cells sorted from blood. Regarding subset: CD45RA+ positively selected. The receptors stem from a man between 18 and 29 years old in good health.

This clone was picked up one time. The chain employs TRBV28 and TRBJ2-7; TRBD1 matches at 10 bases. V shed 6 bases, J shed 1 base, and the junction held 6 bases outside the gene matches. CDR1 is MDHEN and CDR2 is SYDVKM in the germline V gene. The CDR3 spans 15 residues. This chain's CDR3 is CASRETGGPSYEQYF. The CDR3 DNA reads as TGTGCCAGCAGGGAGACAGGGGGCCCATCCTACGAGCAGTACTTC. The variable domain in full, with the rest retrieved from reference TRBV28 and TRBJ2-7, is DVKVTQSSRYLVKRTGEKVFLECVQDMDHENMFWYRQDPGLGLRLIYFSYDVKMKEKGDIPEGYSVSREKKERFSLILESASTNQTSMYLCASRETGGPSYEQYFGPGTRLTVT.

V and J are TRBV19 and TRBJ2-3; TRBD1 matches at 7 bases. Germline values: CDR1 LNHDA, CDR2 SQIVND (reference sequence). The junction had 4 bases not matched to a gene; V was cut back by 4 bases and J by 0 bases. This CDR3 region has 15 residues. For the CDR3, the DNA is TGTGCCAGTAGTAGGGACAGATCTAGCACAGATACGCAGTATTTT. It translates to CASSRDRSSTDTQYF.